These 20 T cell receptor beta chains came from one sample sequenced in a study of blood T cell repertoires in COVID-19. Using immunoSEQ multiplex PCR, the repertoire was profiled, and TCRdb retains in-frame clones only, with some absent. Among 150,000 to 200,000 clones listed, 80% to 85% were seen once. Sequencing was performed on peripheral blood. Every receptor here comes from a woman older than 75 with active or convalescent COVID-19.

The V gene is TRBV7-3, the J gene TRBJ2-5; 8 nucleotides match TRBD1. Germline loops: CDR1 SGHTA, CDR2 FQGTGA. V trimming: 5 bases; J trimming: 5 bases; junction bases outside the gene matches: 7. There are 14 residues in the CDR3. CDR3 nucleotide sequence: TGTGCCAGCAGCAAAACAGGGGGAATGGAGACCCAGTACTTC. As protein: CASSKTGGMETQYF.

J is TRBJ2-7 and V is TRBV2; 14 positions match TRBD2. The J segment lost 3 bases and the V segment lost 6 bases, leaving 4 bases of the junction unmatched. Germline V lookup: CDR1 SNHLY, CDR2 FYNNEI. CDR3 length: 15 amino acids. This CDR3 reads CASSGGTSGGYEQYF. The CDR3 coding sequence is TGTGCCAGCAGCGGAGGGACTAGCGGGGGCTACGAGCAGTACTTC.

CDR3 nucleotides: TGTGCCAGCAGTTTCAATAGCAATCAGCCCCAGCATTTT. Amino acid sequence: CASSFNSNQPQHF. The chain recombines TRBV28 with TRBJ1-5; no reliable D call. V was clipped by 3 bases and J by 0 bases, with 3 bases between them. CDR3 size: 13 residues. Germline V gene sequence: CDR1 MDHEN, CDR2 SYDVKM.

This clone was seen repeatedly, ten times or more. V gene TRBV5-1 combines with J gene TRBJ2-3, with 8 bases matching TRBD2. From germline, CDR1 is SGHRS and CDR2 YFSETQ. This CDR3 contains 18 residues. J gave up 0 bases and V 0 bases, and 9 bases lay outside the gene matches. The CDR3 loop reads CASSLDSAGGTSTDTQYF. In DNA form, the CDR3 reads TGCGCCAGCAGCTTGGATAGCGCGGGGGGTACTAGCACAGATACGCAGTATTTT.

The chain couples TRBV3-1 (or the pseudogene TRBV3-2) to TRBJ2-7; 8 nucleotides line up with TRBD2. The CDR3 is 16 residues long. Trimming cost V 1 base and J 3 bases; bases outside gene matches: 8. Germline V gene lookup returns CDR1 LGHDT and CDR2 YNNKEL (reference sequence). The CDR3 nucleotides are TGTGCCAGCAGCCAAGTCCTCGGACTAGCTGTCTACGAGCAGTACTTC. Translation: CASSQVLGLAVYEQYF.

The gene calls are TRBV25-1 and TRBJ2-5, with D maybe TRBD2 (6 bases). The germline V and J ends were trimmed by 6 bases and 5 bases, with 19 bases remaining between them. The CDR3 loop spans 15 amino acids. CDR1 is MGHDK, CDR2 SYGVNS, per germline. The CDR3 DNA reads TGTGCCAGCAGACCCCGGGCTGCGGGGTACGAGACCCAGTACTTC. As protein: CASRPRAAGYETQYF.

The chain carries TRBV4-3 and TRBJ1-2; tentative D call: TRBD1 (5 bases). The CDR3 has 15 residues. The V gene's germline CDR1 is LGHNA and CDR2 YSLEER. Trimming removed 4 bases from V and 0 bases from J, with 12 bases in between. The CDR3 spells CASSPWGNPNYGYTF. Written as DNA, the CDR3 is TGCGCCAGCAGCCCCTGGGGCAATCCTAACTATGGCTACACCTTC.

The CDR3, as DNA: TGTGCCAGCAGCCCATCAGGGGGCGACATTACCGGGGAGCTGTTTTTT. Translated, it gives CASSPSGGDITGELFF. The chain couples TRBV7-6 to TRBJ2-2; 8 nucleotides line up with TRBD1. The CDR3 sequence is 16 residues long. V dropped 5 bases and J dropped 5; count of bases not matched to a gene: 10. Germline assignment: CDR1 SGHVS and CDR2 FNYEAQ. The full variable domain, in which reference TRBV7-6 and TRBJ2-2 provide the parts outside the CDR3, is GAGVSQSPRYKVTKRGQDVALRCDPISGHVSLYWYRQALGQGPEFLTYFNYEAQQDKSGLPNDRFSAERPEGSISTLTIQRTEQRDSAMYRCASSPSGGDITGELFFGEGSRLTVL.

The chain joins TRBV12-3 or TRBV12-4 to TRBJ1-6; D is uncertain. V was shortened by 6 bases and J by 7 bases, with 10 bases between the two germline ends. CDR3 size: 13 residues. The CDR3 coding sequence is TGTGCCAGCAGGCCGGACTGGAATTCACCCCTCCACTTT. Translated, it gives CASRPDWNSPLHF.

The rearrangement uses TRBV4-3 and TRBJ1-1; 8 bases fit TRBD1. The germline V gene has CDR1 LGHNA and CDR2 YSLEER. CDR3 size: 16 residues. J gave up 5 bases and V 1 base, and 9 bases lay outside the gene matches. CDR3: CASSQGPAQGGTEAFF. As DNA, the CDR3 is TGCGCCAGCAGCCAAGGCCCCGCACAGGGGGGGACTGAAGCTTTCTTT.

J is TRBJ1-2 and V is TRBV7-2, with unresolved D. Germline V gives CDR1 SGHTA, CDR2 FQGNSA. The CDR3 spans 15 residues. Trimming removed 5 bases from V and 0 bases from J, with 13 bases in between. CDR3 residues: CASSEEWGANYGYTF. The CDR3 DNA sequence: TGTGCCAGCAGCGAAGAGTGGGGAGCTAACTATGGCTACACCTTC.

The chain has TRBV2 and TRBJ1-1; 8 nucleotides match TRBD1. J lost 1 base, V lost 6 bases, and 7 bases had no gene match. CDR1 is SNHLY and CDR2 is FYNNEI in the germline V gene. CDR3 length equals 15 residues. The CDR3 DNA is TGTGCCAGCAGGCGACAGGGGCCGCAGAACACTGAAGCTTTCTTT. Its translation: CASRRQGPQNTEAFF. The full variable domain, in which reference TRBV2 and TRBJ1-1 provide the parts outside the CDR3, is EPEVTQTPSHQVTQMGQEVILRCVPISNHLYFYWYRQILGQKVEFLVSFYNNEISEKSEIFDDQFSVERPDGSNFTLKIRSTKLEDSAMYFCASRRQGPQNTEAFFGQGTRLTVV.

The chain is built from TRBV30 and TRBJ2-7; 10 nucleotides line up with TRBD1. V dropped 0 bases and J dropped 2; count of bases not matched to a gene: 7. Germline V gene lookup returns CDR1 GTSNPN and CDR2 SVGIG (reference sequence). The CDR3 is 16 amino acids. The CDR3 reads CAWSVLGTGVAYEQYF. CDR3 DNA: TGTGCCTGGAGTGTACTCGGGACAGGGGTGGCCTACGAGCAGTACTTC.

The rearrangement links TRBV19 to TRBJ1-2, with D unclear. CDR1 is LNHDA and CDR2 is SQIVND in the germline V gene (reference sequence). The CDR3 loop spans 16 amino acids. V was pared by 5 bases and J by 7 bases, with 23 bases between. The CDR3 nucleotides are TGTGCCAGTAGTGCCCCCTTCTTGGAGCCCGGGAGTGGCTACACCTTC. Translation gives CASSAPFLEPGSGYTF.

The V gene is TRBV2, the J gene TRBJ1-2; D is unresolved. Deletions cut 3 bases from V and 6 bases from J, with 8 bases between. The length of the CDR3 is 12 residues. Germline CDR1 reads SNHLY; CDR2 reads FYNNEI. The CDR3 protein is CASSEYNHGYTF. The DNA for the CDR3 is TGTGCCAGCAGTGAGTACAATCATGGCTACACCTTC.

V and J are TRBV6-2 or TRBV6-3 and TRBJ2-7, with TRBD2 matching 7 bases. This CDR3 has 15 amino acids. Trimming removed 6 bases from V and 6 bases from J; junction bases left unmatched: 14. Germline-derived CDR1 and CDR2 are MNHEY and SVGEGT. This chain's CDR3 is CASSPFLEAGREQYF. The CDR3 DNA is TGTGCCAGCAGCCCCTTCTTGGAAGCGGGGCGCGAGCAGTACTTC.

The chain is built from TRBV9 and TRBJ2-6; no reliable D call. This CDR3 is 18 amino acids long. CDR1 and CDR2 from the germline V gene are SGDLS and YYNGEE. Trimming left V 4 bases short and J 0 bases short, with 17 bases between. The CDR3 DNA follows: TGTGCCAGCAGCCCCCAGGCGCTCGCCCTCTCTGGGGCCAACGTCCTGACTTTC. Protein sequence: CASSPQALALSGANVLTF.

The chain uses TRBV6-5 and TRBJ1-5, with 9 nucleotides matching TRBD1. The CDR3 sequence is 14 residues long. V lost 5 bases to trimming and J lost 2 bases; unmatched junction nucleotides: 1. Germline V CDR1 and CDR2: MNHEY, SVGAGI. CDR3 nucleotides: TGTGCCAGCAGTAGGGACAGGGGCAATCAGCCCCAGCATTTT. It codes for CASSRDRGNQPQHF.

The chain has TRBV6-2 or TRBV6-3 and TRBJ1-2, with 7 bases lining up with TRBD1. Germline V gene sequence: CDR1 MNHEY, CDR2 SVGEGT. The V segment lost 6 bases and the J segment 11 bases; nucleotides outside the gene matches: 18. This CDR3 is 15 amino acids long. The CDR3 region is CASSPIDRDSRSYTF. As DNA, the CDR3 is TGTGCCAGCAGCCCGATCGACCGGGACAGTCGATCGTACACCTTC.

The rearrangement joins TRBV4-3 to TRBJ1-2; unclear D gene. There are 13 residues in the CDR3. CDR1 and CDR2 from the germline V gene are LGHNA and YSLEER. With 0 bases removed from V and 8 bases from J, the gap between germline ends came to 10 bases. DNA of the CDR3: TGCGCCAGCAGCCAAGATGGCCCGAAGGGCTACACCTTC. Amino acid sequence: CASSQDGPKGYTF.